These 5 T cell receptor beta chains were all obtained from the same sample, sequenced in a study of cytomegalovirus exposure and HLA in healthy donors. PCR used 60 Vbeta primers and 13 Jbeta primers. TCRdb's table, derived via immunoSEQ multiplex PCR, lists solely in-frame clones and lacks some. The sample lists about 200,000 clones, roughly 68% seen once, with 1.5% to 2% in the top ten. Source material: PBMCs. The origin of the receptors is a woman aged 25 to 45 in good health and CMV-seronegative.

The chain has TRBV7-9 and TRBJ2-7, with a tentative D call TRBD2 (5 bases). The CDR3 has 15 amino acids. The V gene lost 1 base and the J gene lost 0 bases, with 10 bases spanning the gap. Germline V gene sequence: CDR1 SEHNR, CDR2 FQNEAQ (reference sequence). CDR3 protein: CASSLVVGSSYEQYF. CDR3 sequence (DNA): TGTGCCAGCAGCTTAGTGGTAGGGAGCTCCTACGAGCAGTACTTC. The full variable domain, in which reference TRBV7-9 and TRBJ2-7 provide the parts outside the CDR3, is DTGVSQNPRHKITKRGQNVTFRCDPISEHNRLYWYRQTLGQGPEFLTYFQNEAQLEKSRLLSDRFSAERPKGSFSTLEIQRTEQGDSAMYLCASSLVVGSSYEQYFGPGTRLTVT.

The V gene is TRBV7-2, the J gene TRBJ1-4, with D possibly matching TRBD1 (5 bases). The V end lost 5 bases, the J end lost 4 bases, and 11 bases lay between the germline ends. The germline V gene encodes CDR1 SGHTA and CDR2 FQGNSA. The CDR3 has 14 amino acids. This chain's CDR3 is CASSTDSHNEKLFF. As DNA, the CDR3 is TGTGCCAGCAGCACAGACAGCCATAATGAAAAACTGTTTTTT.

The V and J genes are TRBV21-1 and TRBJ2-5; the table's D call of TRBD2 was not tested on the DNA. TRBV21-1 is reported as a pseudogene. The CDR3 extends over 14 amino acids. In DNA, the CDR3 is TGTGCCAGCAGCAATTACCGGAGACAAGAGACCCAGTACTTC. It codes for CASSNYRRQETQYF.

The CDR3 spells CASSPRRGLINIQYF. Here the CDR3 DNA reads TGTGCCAGCAGCCCCAGGAGGGGGCTCATAAACATTCAGTACTTC. V usage is TRBV7-8 and J usage is TRBJ2-4, with D maybe TRBD1 (7 bases). Germline V gene sequence: CDR1 SGHVS, CDR2 FQNEAQ. CDR3 length equals 15 residues. V lost 5 bases and J lost 6, with 17 bases in between.

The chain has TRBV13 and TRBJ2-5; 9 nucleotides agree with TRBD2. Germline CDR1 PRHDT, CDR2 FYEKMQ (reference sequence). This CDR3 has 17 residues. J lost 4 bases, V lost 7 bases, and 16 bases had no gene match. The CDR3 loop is CASTRAGGGRGGETQYF. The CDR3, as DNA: TGTGCCAGCACGCGTGCGGGGGGGGGAAGAGGAGGAGAGACCCAGTACTTC.